A selection of T cell receptor beta chains follows, all from one sample in a study of control samples from healthy donors and cancer patients. Measured with immunoSEQ multiplex PCR; TCRdb has only the in-frame clones, and not every one. The table has around 120,000 clones, over 75% seen once. Sequenced sample: blood. Receptor source: a man in his sixties in good health. Each CDR3 is given with its conserved first and last residue. The D gene is left open where the match is weak. Clone size is stated in some rows and not others, as once, few, many or a class when expanded.

D,J,V,size,CDR3,DNA
TRBD1,TRBJ2-7,TRBV10-3,.,CATKGAASYEQYF,TGTGCCACCAAGGGGGCGGCCTCCTACGAGCAGTACTTC
.,TRBJ2-7,TRBV18,.,CASSPPSGAREQYF,TGTGCCAGCTCACCACCGTCGGGGGCGCGGGAGCAGTACTTC
TRBD1,TRBJ1-3,TRBV24-1,.,CATSEGQGRNTIYF,TGTGCCACCAGTGAGGGACAGGGGCGAAACACCATATATTTT
.,TRBJ2-2,TRBV4-3,.,CASSRKQNTGELFF,TGCGCCAGCAGCCGTAAGCAGAACACCGGGGAGCTGTTTTTT
.,TRBJ2-2,TRBV3-1/TRBV3-2,once,CASSQDPVSIIGTGELFF,TGTGCCAGCAGCCAAGATCCGGTTAGCATCATCGGCACCGGGGAGCTGTTTTTT
.,TRBJ2-7,TRBV18,once,CASSPTEYEQYF,TGTGCCAGCTCACCCACAGAGTACGAGCAGTACTTC
TRBD1,TRBJ1-1,TRBV5-1,.,CASSLSGGGNTEAFF,TGCGCCAGCAGCTTATCAGGGGGCGGGAACACTGAAGCTTTCTTT
.,TRBJ1-1,TRBV30,.,CAWSISGGTEAFF,TGTGCCTGGAGTATTTCGGGAGGGACTGAAGCTTTCTTT
TRBD1,TRBJ2-1,TRBV2,.,CASSVGQGMWNEQFF,TGTGCCAGCAGTGTGGGACAGGGTATGTGGAATGAGCAGTTCTTC
.,TRBJ1-3,TRBV15,.,CATSRDAASGNTIYF,TGTGCCACCAGCAGAGATGCGGCCTCCGGAAACACCATATATTTT
.,TRBJ1-2,TRBV10-3,once,CAISESETASNYGYTF,TGTGCCATCAGTGAATCCGAGACAGCCTCTAACTATGGCTACACCTTC
TRBD2,TRBJ2-1,TRBV19,.,CASSMASGGNEQFF,TGTGCCAGTAGTATGGCTAGCGGGGGTAATGAGCAGTTCTTC
.,TRBJ1-1,TRBV10-2,once,CASSVDPWDTEAFF,TGCGCCAGCAGTGTAGACCCCTGGGACACTGAAGCTTTCTTT
TRBD1,TRBJ1-5,TRBV30,.,CAWSVTGTGGQPQHF,TGTGCCTGGAGTGTAACCGGGACAGGGGGTCAGCCCCAGCATTTT
TRBD2,TRBJ2-5,TRBV3-1/TRBV3-2,.,CASSPNQREGKETQYF,TGTGCCAGCAGCCCCAACCAGCGGGAGGGGAAGGAGACCCAGTACTTC
.,TRBJ1-4,TRBV4-3,.,CASSQELAGINEKLFF,TGCGCCAGCAGCCAAGAATTGGCCGGGATTAATGAAAAACTGTTTTTT
TRBD2,TRBJ2-3,TRBV5-1,.,CASTGYSGRSTDTQYF,TGCGCCAGCACGGGCTACAGCGGGAGAAGCACAGATACGCAGTATTTT
.,TRBJ1-4,TRBV27,.,CASSGEGPRLGEKLFF,TGTGCCAGCAGTGGGGAGGGGCCGAGGTTAGGTGAAAAACTGTTTTTT
TRBD1,TRBJ2-6,TRBV25-1,.,CASSDYDRGYGANVLTF,TGTGCCAGCAGTGATTATGACAGGGGGTATGGGGCCAACGTCCTGACTTTC
.,TRBJ1-3,TRBV6-5,.,CASSYSGTPGNTIYF,TGTGCCAGCAGTTACTCTGGGACTCCCGGAAACACCATATATTTT
.,TRBJ1-5,TRBV12-3/TRBV12-4,.,CASSLGTGATQHF,TGTGCCAGCAGTTTGGGAACAGGCGCGACCCAGCATTTT
.,TRBJ1-1,TRBV19,.,CASSIRPTEGYEAFF,TGTGCCAGTAGTATTAGGCCGACAGAGGGATACGAAGCTTTCTTT
TRBD1,TRBJ2-4,TRBV5-5,.,CASSFTGTENIQYF,TGTGCCAGCAGCTTTACCGGGACAGAAAACATTCAGTACTTC
TRBD2,TRBJ2-3,TRBV2,.,CASSVGGLAIDTQYF,TGTGCCAGCAGTGTTGGGGGACTAGCGATAGATACGCAGTATTTT
.,TRBJ2-1,TRBV19,.,CASSIEWADNEQFF,TGTGCCAGTAGTATAGAGTGGGCAGACAATGAGCAGTTCTTC
TRBD2,TRBJ2-1,TRBV4-2,.,CASSQDLAGGYNEQFF,TGTGCCAGCAGCCAAGATCTGGCGGGGGGCTACAATGAGCAGTTCTTC
.,TRBJ2-7,TRBV5-5,.,CASSLGGSSYEQYF,TGTGCCAGCAGCTTGGGGGGCAGTTCCTACGAGCAGTACTTC
.,TRBJ1-2,TRBV19,.,CASSMGSADRYTF,TGTGCCAGTAGTATGGGGAGCGCAGATCGCTACACCTTC
.,TRBJ1-5,TRBV19,.,CASSTGGSTRNQPQHF,TGTGCCAGTAGTACCGGGGGAAGCACCCGCAATCAGCCCCAGCATTTT
.,TRBJ1-2,TRBV5-6,.,CASSFFRGDGYTF,TGTGCCAGCAGCTTTTTTAGGGGGGATGGCTACACCTTC
.,TRBJ1-3,TRBV28,.,CASSIDRPSGNTIYF,TGTGCCAGCAGTATCGACAGGCCCTCTGGAAACACCATATATTTT
.,TRBJ1-2,TRBV7-7,.,CASSPIAVGNYGYTF,TGTGCCAGCAGCCCTATAGCGGTCGGTAACTATGGCTACACCTTC
.,TRBJ2-7,TRBV7-9,.,CASSLVRVSYEQYF,TGTGCCAGCAGCCTGGTAAGGGTTTCCTACGAGCAGTACTTC
.,TRBJ2-2,TRBV5-1,once,CASSLAPGIGELFF,TGCGCCAGCAGCTTGGCCCCCGGGATCGGGGAGCTGTTTTTT
.,TRBJ1-3,TRBV27,.,CASRAGILSSGNTIYF,TGTGCCAGCAGGGCAGGGATCCTCAGCTCTGGAAACACCATATATTTT
.,TRBJ1-2,TRBV3-1/TRBV3-2,.,CASSRGGVNYGYTF,TGTGCCAGCAGCCGGGGGGGAGTAAACTATGGCTACACCTTC
.,TRBJ2-7,TRBV4-1,.,CASSRGKTGPYEQYF,TGCGCCAGCAGCCGGGGGAAGACAGGACCCTACGAGCAGTACTTC
TRBD2,TRBJ2-1,TRBV15,.,CATSRTGTSYNEQFF,TGTGCCACCAGCAGAACCGGGACTAGCTACAATGAGCAGTTCTTC
.,TRBJ2-7,TRBV12-3/TRBV12-4,.,CASSLNPREQYF,TGTGCCAGCAGTTTAAACCCGAGGGAGCAGTACTTC
.,TRBJ2-7,TRBV2,.,CASTSGTYEQYF,TGTGCCAGCACTTCGGGTACCTACGAGCAGTACTTC
TRBD2,TRBJ2-3,TRBV27,.,CASSGLAGVRQYF,TGTGCCAGCAGTGGCCTAGCGGGGGTTAGGCAGTATTTT
TRBD1,TRBJ1-1,TRBV3-1/TRBV3-2,.,CASSFSPGTGVTEAFF,TGTGCCAGCAGCTTTTCCCCGGGGACAGGGGTTACTGAAGCTTTCTTT
.,TRBJ1-4,TRBV24-1,once,CATTSPGSTNEKLFF,TGTGCCACCACCAGTCCTGGGTCGACTAATGAAAAACTGTTTTTT
.,TRBJ1-1,TRBV19,.,CASSGPMNTEAFF,TGTGCCAGTAGTGGACCAATGAACACTGAAGCTTTCTTT
.,TRBJ1-5,TRBV19,.,CASSIWVFGNQPQHF,TGTGCCAGTAGTATTTGGGTTTTTGGCAATCAGCCCCAGCATTTT
.,TRBJ2-3,TRBV12-3/TRBV12-4,.,CASSLSSTDTQYF,TGTGCTAGCAGTTTGTCTAGCACAGATACGCAGTATTTT